The following is a T cell receptor beta chain sequence with its context. The antigen is undetermined. The data are from a study of T-cell reconstitution after alpha-beta-depleted transplantation in children. Study findings and constraints: The high TCRbeta diversity at day 60 in some patients came from surviving recipient T cells and thymic progenitors. Alpha-beta T cells present about two months after transplant were reported to originate from several hundred expanded graft clones. At one year after transplant, newly produced T cells mostly accounted for T-cell counts and diversity.

For TCRbeta, the library was prepared with unique molecular identifiers. TCRdb processed the PCR reads anew with MiXCR; each CDR3 protein has one entry. The data show roughly 340,000 distinct CDR3 sequences, roughly 15% seen once. Sequences were derived from PBMCs, mostly from graft donor cells, sampled 360 days after TCRalphabeta/CD19-depleted stem cell transplant. The source is a male patient between 2 and 15 years old who had a stem cell transplant for acute lymphoblastic leukemia, so the T cells may come from the graft donor.

The CDR3 here is CAISDPRKYTEAFF. The CDR3 DNA sequence: TGTGCCATCAGTGACCCCCGAAAATACACTGAAGCTTTCTTT. This chain uses TRBV10-3 with TRBJ1-1; no reliable D call. The CDR3 is 14 residues long. Looked up from germline, CDR1 is ENHRY and CDR2 is SYGVKD. Between the trimmed V and J ends, which lost 3 bases and 3 bases, there was a span of 11 bases.